One and the same sample provided the 28 T cell receptor beta chains below, sequenced in a study of blood T cell repertoires in COVID-19. The method was immunoSEQ multiplex PCR; TCRdb's version includes in-frame clones alone and lacks a portion of them. The sample includes around 300,000 clones, 70% to 90% of them seen just once. Specimen: peripheral blood. The receptors were sampled from a human donor in a cohort sampled during active COVID-19.

The chain carries TRBV14 and TRBJ1-2; the D is unclear. Trimming removed 0 bases at V and 3 bases at J, with 5 bases between. The CDR3 is made up of 13 amino acids. Per germline, CDR1 SGHDN and CDR2 FVKESK. This chain's CDR3 is CASSQEAYYGYTF. The CDR3 region has the DNA TGTGCCAGCAGCCAAGAAGCGTACTATGGCTACACCTTC.

V usage is TRBV28 and J usage is TRBJ2-1; TRBD2 matches 9 bases. The CDR3 is made up of 16 amino acids. V shed 5 bases, J shed 5 bases, and the junction held 10 bases outside the gene matches. Germline V CDR1 and CDR2: MDHEN, SYDVKM. The CDR3 sequence: CASSSPASGKNNEQFF. The CDR3 DNA reads TGTGCCAGCAGTAGCCCCGCTAGCGGGAAGAACAATGAGCAGTTCTTC.

This clone was counted between two and nine times. The rearrangement uses TRBV30 and TRBJ2-1, with TRBD2 matching 8 bases. CDR1 and CDR2 from the germline V gene are GTSNPN and SVGIG (reference sequence). CDR3 length: 16 amino acids. V was clipped by 2 bases and J by 2 bases; unmatched bases: 8. CDR3 amino acids: CAWSSLLAETYNEQFF. Here the CDR3 DNA reads TGTGCCTGGAGTTCCTTACTAGCGGAGACCTACAATGAGCAGTTCTTC.

The rearrangement uses TRBV7-9 and TRBJ1-6; 7 nucleotides align to TRBD1. Trimming at V came to 5 bases and at J to 5 bases, leaving 6 bases not matched to a gene. CDR1 and CDR2 (germline): SEHNR, FQNEAQ (reference sequence). The CDR3 is made up of 15 amino acids. CDR3 residues: CASSPQDRNNSPLHF. CDR3 coding DNA: TGTGCCAGCAGCCCCCAGGACAGGAATAATTCACCCCTCCACTTT.

The V call is TRBV3-1 (or the pseudogene TRBV3-2), the J call TRBJ2-7, with unresolved D. CDR1 is LGHDT, CDR2 YNNKEL, per germline (reference sequence). The germline V and J ends were trimmed by 10 bases and 0 bases, with 4 bases remaining between them. The CDR3 is 10 residues long. The CDR3 DNA reads as TGTGCCACGGGCTCCTACGAGCAGTACTTC. It codes for CATGSYEQYF.

Details on this clone: Other DNA sequences in the same sample also yield this CDR3. V gene TRBV9 combines with J gene TRBJ2-1; D gene unclear. The CDR3 extends over 14 amino acids. Trimming stripped 0 bases from V and 3 bases from J, with 7 bases between. CDR1 and CDR2 from the germline V gene are SGDLS and YYNGEE. CDR3 sequence (DNA): TGTGCCAGCAGCGTAGTGGCAGACTACAATGAGCAGTTCTTC. Translated: CASSVVADYNEQFF.

CDR3 DNA sequence: TGCGCCAGCAGCCCCATAGGGACAAGTTCCTTGAACTATGGCTACACCTTC. Protein sequence: CASSPIGTSSLNYGYTF. The chain combines TRBV4-1 with TRBJ1-2; TRBD1 might be the D (6 bases). The CDR3 consists of 17 residues. The germline V gene has CDR1 MGHRA and CDR2 YSYEKL. Trimming took off 4 bases at V and 2 bases at J, with 20 bases between the two ends.

The CDR3: CASSSDRGNYNEQFF. Written as DNA, the CDR3 is TGTGCCAGCAGCTCCGACAGGGGAAACTACAATGAGCAGTTCTTC. The rearrangement joins TRBV7-2 to TRBJ2-1, with 8 bases lining up with TRBD1. With 4 bases clipped from V and 3 bases from J, the junction kept 5 bases outside the gene matches. The germline V gene encodes CDR1 SGHTA and CDR2 FQGNSA. CDR3 length: 15 residues.

V is TRBV18 and J is TRBJ2-3, with D possibly matching TRBD1 (5 bases). The CDR3 contains 14 residues. Between the trimmed V and J ends, which lost 0 bases and 5 bases, there was a span of 9 bases. The germline gives CDR1 KGHSH, CDR2 LQKENI. CDR3: CASSPPATGDTQYF. The CDR3 coding sequence is TGTGCCAGCTCACCACCGGCCACAGGAGATACGCAGTATTTT.

The rearrangement uses TRBV10-3 and TRBJ1-5; 8 bases are shared with TRBD1. The germline CDR1 and CDR2 sequences are ENHRY and SYGVKD. The ends lost 4 bases at V and 5 bases at J; junction bases unmatched: 4. The CDR3 consists of 14 residues. The CDR3 nucleotides are TGTGCCATCAGTGGGGGGACAGGCCATCAGCCCCAGCATTTT. Translation: CAISGGTGHQPQHF.

This chain links TRBV4-1 with TRBJ1-2; D call uncertain. V was trimmed by 0 bases and J by 4 bases, leaving 12 bases between them. Germline V gene lookup returns CDR1 MGHRA and CDR2 YSYEKL. The CDR3 is 15 residues long. The CDR3 DNA reads as TGCGCCAGCAGCCAAGATTATCGGGGTAGCTATGGCTACACCTTC. Amino acids: CASSQDYRGSYGYTF.

The chain uses TRBV10-3 and TRBJ2-1; TRBD1 aligns across 9 bases. The CDR3 runs to 15 residues. The junction had 6 bases not matched to a gene; V was cut back by 6 bases and J by 3 bases. Germline V CDR1 and CDR2: ENHRY, SYGVKD. The CDR3 coding sequence is TGTGCCATCAGGGGACAGGGACCTCTCTACAATGAGCAGTTCTTC. Translated: CAIRGQGPLYNEQFF.

This clone was recorded only once. The chain has TRBV6-1 and TRBJ1-2, with 9 bases lining up with TRBD1. This CDR3 is built from 17 residues. Germline values: CDR1 MNHNS, CDR2 SASEGT. Trimming took 3 bases from V and 4 from J; bases not matched to a gene: 12. The CDR3 sequence is CASSDVLGQGPFYGYTF. The CDR3 DNA is TGTGCCAGCAGTGATGTTCTGGGACAGGGCCCGTTCTATGGCTACACCTTC.

The chain has TRBV7-9 and TRBJ1-2; no firm D call. The CDR3 is 13 residues long. V was cut by 2 bases and J by 6 bases, with 10 bases left in between. Germline values: CDR1 SEHNR, CDR2 FQNEAQ (reference sequence). CDR3 residues: CASSLNEADGYTF. CDR3 DNA: TGTGCCAGCAGCTTAAACGAGGCCGATGGCTACACCTTC.

V usage is TRBV12-3 or TRBV12-4 and J usage is TRBJ2-1; TRBD1 matches 7 bases. The CDR3 has 12 amino acids. V lost 6 bases to trimming and J lost 9 bases; unmatched junction nucleotides: 5. For the CDR3, the DNA is TGTGCCAGCAGGCAGGGACAGACTGAGCAGTTCTTC. The encoded protein is CASRQGQTEQFF.

The chain joins TRBV21-1 to TRBJ1-1; TRBD1, as called in the table, went unchecked against the DNA. TRBV21-1 is classified as a pseudogene. This CDR3 is built from 13 residues. The chain's CDR3 is CASNRVQCTEAFF. Here the CDR3 DNA reads TGTGCCAGCAACAGGGTACAGTGCACTGAAGCTTTCTTT.

This CDR3 is CATSDFPPSGVADTQYF. The CDR3 region has the DNA TGTGCCACCAGTGATTTCCCCCCTAGCGGGGTGGCAGATACGCAGTATTTT. This rearrangement joins TRBV24-1 to TRBJ2-3; TRBD2 agrees at 9 bases. V shed 1 base and J 4 bases; nucleotides not matched to a gene: 8. CDR1 is KGHDR, CDR2 SFDVKD, per germline. The CDR3 consists of 17 residues.

V and J are TRBV3-1 (or the pseudogene TRBV3-2) and TRBJ2-7, with 8 bases matching TRBD1. V was clipped by 4 bases and J by 0 bases; unmatched bases: 2. The CDR3 has 14 residues. CDR1 and CDR2 (germline): LGHDT, YNNKEL (reference sequence). The CDR3 DNA reads as TGTGCCAGCAGCCGACAGGGGATCTCCTACGAGCAGTACTTC. Its translation: CASSRQGISYEQYF.

This clone was seen just once. The V call is TRBV9, the J call TRBJ2-2, with D tentatively TRBD1 (6 bases). Per the germline V gene, CDR1 is SGDLS and CDR2 is YYNGEE. This CDR3 is 14 amino acids long. The V end lost 4 bases, the J end lost 1 base, and 8 bases lay between the germline ends. CDR3 sequence reads: CASSSQGNTGELFF. The CDR3, as DNA: TGTGCCAGCAGCTCACAGGGGAACACCGGGGAGCTGTTTTTT.

The chain has TRBV7-3 and TRBJ2-1; D gene unclear. Germline V gives CDR1 SGHTA, CDR2 FQGTGA. This CDR3 has 15 residues. Between the trimmed V and J ends, which lost 1 base and 5 bases, there was a span of 12 bases. DNA for the CDR3: TGTGCCAGCAGCTTAAGTTTAAGGCTAGACAATGAGCAGTTCTTC. This encodes CASSLSLRLDNEQFF.

The chain uses TRBV19 and TRBJ2-2; 7 bases match TRBD1. Trimming took 11 bases from V and 6 from J; bases not matched to a gene: 6. Germline V gives CDR1 LNHDA, CDR2 SQIVND (reference sequence). The CDR3 covers 12 residues. CDR3: CAGDRVPGELFF. The CDR3 nucleotides read TGTGCCGGTGACAGGGTCCCCGGGGAGCTGTTTTTT.

This sequence joins TRBV21-1 and TRBJ1-3; no check of the table's D call, TRBD1, against the DNA was made. TRBV21-1 is assigned pseudogene status. The CDR3 consists of 17 residues. The DNA for the CDR3 is TGTGCCAGCAGCAAAGCCGAGACAGGGTTAAACGGAAACACCATATATTTT. Translation: CASSKAETGLNGNTIYF.

The genes are TRBV12-5 and TRBJ2-7, with a weak D call TRBD2 (5 bases). The length of the CDR3 is 13 residues. Trimming took 3 bases from V and 5 from J, leaving 11 bases between them. Germline CDR1 LGHNT, CDR2 FRNRAP. The chain's CDR3 is CASGFTRPDEQYF. CDR3 nucleotide sequence: TGTGCTAGTGGTTTCACTAGACCGGACGAGCAGTACTTC.

The sample holds a few counts of this clone. CDR3 protein: CASSLGVRQPQHF. The CDR3, as DNA: TGTGCCAGCAGTCTAGGGGTGCGTCAGCCCCAGCATTTT. This chain joins TRBV6-5 and TRBJ1-5; possible D gene TRBD1, 5 bases. CDR3 length equals 13 residues. CDR1 and CDR2 from the germline V gene are MNHEY and SVGAGI. The germline V and J ends were trimmed by 5 bases and 6 bases, with 11 bases remaining between them.

V usage is TRBV7-2 and J usage is TRBJ2-5, with 7 bases matching TRBD1. Germline V gives CDR1 SGHTA, CDR2 FQGNSA. The CDR3 is 14 amino acids. Unmatched junction bases numbered 7, after V lost 5 bases and J lost 4 bases. Here the CDR3 DNA reads TGTGCCAGCAGCCAAGGGGGCGGACGAGAGACCCAGTACTTC. Translated, it gives CASSQGGGRETQYF.

The V call is TRBV6-5, the J call TRBJ2-7; D uncertain. This CDR3 is built from 15 residues. Trimming shortened V by 3 bases and J by 3 bases, and 15 bases separated the two germline ends. Germline V gives CDR1 MNHEY, CDR2 SVGAGI. The CDR3, as DNA: TGTGCCAGCAGTTATAGAACAGTCACCTACTACGAGCAGTACTTC. This encodes CASSYRTVTYYEQYF.

This chain links TRBV19 with TRBJ1-1, with TRBD1 identical over 7 bases. Germline V CDR1 and CDR2: LNHDA, SQIVND (reference sequence). The J segment lost 10 bases and the V segment lost 10 bases, leaving 15 bases of the junction unmatched. The CDR3 contains 13 residues. CDR3 bases: TGTGCCACCAGCCGGGACAGCCTCTGGCTAGCTTTCTTT. Its translation is CATSRDSLWLAFF.

This clone occurred a few times. V and J are TRBV19 and TRBJ1-2, with 7 bases identical to TRBD1. Germline V CDR1 and CDR2: LNHDA, SQIVND (reference sequence). The length of the CDR3 is 11 residues. The J segment lost 7 bases and the V segment lost 7 bases, leaving 3 bases of the junction unmatched. CDR3 sequence (DNA): TGTGCCAGTACAGGGGGTGGTGGCTACACCTTC. Amino acid sequence: CASTGGGGYTF.